A selection of T cell receptor beta chains follows, all from one sample in a study of cytomegalovirus exposure and HLA in healthy donors. Using immunoSEQ multiplex PCR, the repertoire was profiled, and TCRdb retains in-frame clones only, with some absent. Its table records 50,000 or so clones. The sample taken for sequencing was PBMCs. The receptors originated from a man in his fifties in good health and CMV-seropositive. Each CDR3 is given with its conserved first and last residue. The D gene is left open where the match is weak.

d_gene	v_gene	j_gene	CDR3aa	CDR3nt
.	TRBV4-2	TRBJ1-4	CASSQGSGSTNEKLFF	TGTGCCAGCAGCCAAGGATCGGGGTCAACTAATGAAAAACTGTTTTTT
.	TRBV6-5	TRBJ1-3	CASSRHEAAGNTIYF	TGTGCCAGCAGCCGTCACGAGGCAGCTGGAAACACCATATATTTT
.	TRBV5-1	TRBJ2-2	CASSLTVNTGELFF	TGCGCCAGCAGCTTGACGGTTAACACCGGGGAGCTGTTTTTT
TRBD1	TRBV7-6	TRBJ2-7	CASSWDRESYEQYF	TGTGCCAGCAGCTGGGACAGGGAATCCTACGAGCAGTACTTC
.	TRBV7-3	TRBJ1-1	CASSPTGPNTEAFF	TGTGCCAGCAGCCCGACAGGACCGAACACTGAAGCTTTCTTT
TRBD2	TRBV6-6	TRBJ2-7	CASSTLGTSGSNEQYF	TGTGCCAGCAGTACCCTCGGGACTAGCGGGAGCAACGAGCAGTACTTC
TRBD2	TRBV11-2	TRBJ2-1	CASSPNRTGGAPENEQFF	TGTGCCAGCAGCCCGAACCGCACCGGGGGGGCCCCCGAGAATGAGCAGTTCTTC
TRBD2	TRBV29-1	TRBJ2-1	CSVDPGTSYQTGEQFF	TGCAGCGTTGACCCCGGGACTAGCTATCAGACGGGTGAGCAGTTCTTC
TRBD2	TRBV2	TRBJ2-3	CASSVARGSTDTQYF	TGTGCCAGCAGTGTGGCGCGGGGGAGCACAGATACGCAGTATTTT
.	TRBV4-1	TRBJ2-5	CASSQVRGTETQYF	TGCGCCAGCAGCCAAGTTCGGGGAACAGAGACCCAGTACTTC
TRBD2	TRBV11-1	TRBJ2-3	CASHSGRRADTQYF	TGTGCCAGCCATAGCGGGAGGAGGGCAGATACGCAGTATTTT
TRBD2	TRBV5-6	TRBJ2-7	CASSLGGLAGGEQYF	TGTGCCAGCAGCTTGGGAGGACTAGCGGGAGGCGAGCAGTACTTC
TRBD1	TRBV5-1	TRBJ2-5	CASSFNGQGGRETQYF	TGCGCCAGCAGCTTCAACGGACAGGGTGGTCGAGAGACCCAGTACTTC
TRBD1	TRBV5-6	TRBJ2-7	CASSFIDREIGEQYF	TGTGCCAGCAGCTTTATAGACAGGGAGATTGGCGAGCAGTACTTC
.	TRBV27	TRBJ1-2	CASRPTFGGYTF	TGTGCCAGCCGGCCCACCTTCGGGGGCTACACCTTC
.	TRBV28	TRBJ2-7	CASATSTIYEQYF	TGTGCCAGCGCTACCTCGACAATTTACGAGCAGTACTTC
TRBD1	TRBV19	TRBJ1-5	CASSIGQGAGQPQHF	TGTGCCAGTAGTATTGGACAGGGGGCTGGTCAGCCCCAGCATTTT
.	TRBV11-3	TRBJ2-7	CASSLRWGSDEQYF	TGTGCCAGCAGCCTCCGTTGGGGCTCCGACGAGCAGTACTTC
TRBD1	TRBV7-2	TRBJ1-2	CASSFPSQGNYGYTF	TGTGCCAGCAGCTTCCCCTCACAGGGGAACTATGGCTACACCTTC
TRBD2	TRBV7-2	TRBJ2-2	CASSLAARGGPTGELFF	TGTGCCAGCAGCTTAGCGGCGCGGGGGGGCCCGACCGGGGAGCTGTTTTTT